This TCR beta chain was documented in a study of blood T cell repertoires in COVID-19. Profiling relied on immunoSEQ multiplex PCR, and the TCRdb table lists in-frame clones only, not all of them. The sample carries 150,000 to 200,000 clones, 80% recorded once. Those who participated ranged in age from about 18 to 89 years and resided in approximately 26 US areas. Participant-given clinical history determined each cohort assignment. Recovered status applied to Cohort 3 donors who had two consecutive negative PCRs. It also applied to those with clearance or with symptom resolution. Sequencing was carried out using PBMCs or T cells enriched from blood (not recorded which). This receptor was identified in a man aged 40-50 years who had recovered from COVID-19.

Here the CDR3 reads CASSQSSGGAHNEQFF. Here the CDR3 DNA reads TGCGCCAGCAGCCAGTCAAGCGGGGGGGCCCACAATGAGCAGTTCTTC. The gene calls are TRBV5-1 and TRBJ2-1, with 10 bases lining up with TRBD2. The CDR3 covers 16 residues. Trimming at V came to 4 bases and at J to 5 bases, leaving 9 bases not matched to a gene. CDR1 and CDR2 from the germline V gene are SGHRS and YFSETQ.